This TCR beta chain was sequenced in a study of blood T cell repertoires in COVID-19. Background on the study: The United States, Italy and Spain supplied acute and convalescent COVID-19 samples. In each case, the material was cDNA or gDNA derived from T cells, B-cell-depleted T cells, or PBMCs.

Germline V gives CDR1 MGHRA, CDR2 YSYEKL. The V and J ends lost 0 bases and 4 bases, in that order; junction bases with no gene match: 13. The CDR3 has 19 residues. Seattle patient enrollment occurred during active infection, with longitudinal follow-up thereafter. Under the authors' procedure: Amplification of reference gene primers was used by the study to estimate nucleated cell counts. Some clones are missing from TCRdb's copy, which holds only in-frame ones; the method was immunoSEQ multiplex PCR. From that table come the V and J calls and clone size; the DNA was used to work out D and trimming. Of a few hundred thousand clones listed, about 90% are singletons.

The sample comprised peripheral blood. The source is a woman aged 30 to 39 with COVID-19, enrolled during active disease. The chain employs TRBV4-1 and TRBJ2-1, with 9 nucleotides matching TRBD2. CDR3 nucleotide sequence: TGCGCCAGCAGCCAAGATCATGGTCTAGCGGGGAGAACGTACAATGAGCAGTTCTTC. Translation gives CASSQDHGLAGRTYNEQFF.